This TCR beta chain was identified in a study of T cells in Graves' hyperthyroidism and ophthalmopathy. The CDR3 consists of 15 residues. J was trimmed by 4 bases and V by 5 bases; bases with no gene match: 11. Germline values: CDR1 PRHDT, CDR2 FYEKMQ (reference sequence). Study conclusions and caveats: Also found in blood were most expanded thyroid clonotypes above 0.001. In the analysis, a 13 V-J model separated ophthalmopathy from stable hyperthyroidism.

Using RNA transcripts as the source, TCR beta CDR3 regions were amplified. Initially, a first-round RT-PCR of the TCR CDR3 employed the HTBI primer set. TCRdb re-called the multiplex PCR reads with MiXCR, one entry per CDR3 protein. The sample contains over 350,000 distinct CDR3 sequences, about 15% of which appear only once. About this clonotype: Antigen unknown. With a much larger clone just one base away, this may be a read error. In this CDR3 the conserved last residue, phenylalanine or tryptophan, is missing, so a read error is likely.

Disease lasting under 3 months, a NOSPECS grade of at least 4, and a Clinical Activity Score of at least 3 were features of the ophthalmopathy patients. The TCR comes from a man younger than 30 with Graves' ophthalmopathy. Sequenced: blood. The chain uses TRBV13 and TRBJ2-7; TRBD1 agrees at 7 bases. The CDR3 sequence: CASSDRDRPPYEQYL. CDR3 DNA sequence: TGTGCCAGCAGCGACAGGGACCGTCCCCCTTACGAGCAGTACCTC.